This T cell receptor (beta chain) was observed in a study of shared clonotypes between healthy human individuals. Background on the study: Aged 18 to 49, the donors were two women and a few men. Study findings and constraints: Memory subsets generally showed lower estimated richness than naive subsets. In having few donors, the study represented limited genetic and exposure-history diversity.

In germline, CDR1 is LNHDA, CDR2 SQIVND (reference sequence). The CDR3 contains 11 residues. Trimming removed 7 bases from V and 3 bases from J, with 7 bases in between. Details on this clone: Its antigen is not identified.

Every subset's genomic DNA went evenly onto several immunoSEQ plates. TCRdb keeps only in-frame clones here, not all; method: immunoSEQ multiplex PCR. The sample contains around 2,000,000 clones, about 95% of which appear only once. CD8 cells classed as naive were CD45RO-negative and positively selected for CCR7, excluding terminally differentiated effector memory CD45RA+ cells. Sequenced input: naive CD8+ T cells sorted from blood. This sequence joins TRBV19 and TRBJ2-7; D may match TRBD1 or TRBD2 (5 bases each). The clonotype was recovered from a man between 18 and 29 years old in good health. CDR3: CASMRGYEQYF. CDR3 DNA sequence: TGTGCCAGTATGAGGGGCTACGAGCAGTACTTC.